This T cell receptor beta chain was identified in a study of cytomegalovirus exposure and HLA in healthy donors. Study findings and constraints: Confirmation was obtained in vitro that a few CMV-associated chains are specific for CMV antigens. The authors judged a highly shared variant cluster likely a sequencing artifact.

The CDR3 is made up of 13 amino acids. V shed 5 bases and J shed 13 bases, with 15 bases lying between them. Germline V gene lookup returns CDR1 MNHEY and CDR2 SMNVEV (reference sequence). It was with 60 Vbeta and 13 Jbeta primers that the PCR ran. Measured with immunoSEQ multiplex PCR; TCRdb has only the in-frame clones, and not every one. The table has approximately 290,000 clones, approximately 80% seen once. Remarks on this clone: Its antigen is unknown.

The sequenced material came from PBMCs. The TCR was taken from a girl aged 2-10 years in good health and CMV-seronegative. The chain uses TRBV27 and TRBJ1-6; D is possibly TRBD1 (5 bases). This CDR3 reads CASSPQGPIPLHF. As DNA, the CDR3 is TGTGCCAGCAGTCCCCAGGGTCCGATTCCCCTCCACTTT.